This TCR beta chain originates from a study of regulatory T cells in long-lasting Graves disease. Construction of TCR beta libraries relied on iRepertoire HTBI primers and on Arm-PCR targeting CDR3 regions. TCRdb itself ran the multiplex PCR reads through MiXCR, one entry per CDR3 protein. The sample includes 450,000 to 700,000 distinct CDR3 sequences, roughly 13% of them seen just once. V shed 5 bases, J shed 5 bases, and the junction held 17 bases outside the gene matches. Germline CDR1 is DFQATT and CDR2 is SNEGSKA (reference sequence). There are 16 residues in the CDR3. This clonotype has a count of ten or more. The time point: newly diagnosed GD, antithyroid drugs for less than 3 months. From PBMCs, RNA was extracted and then used to make the TCR library. These records were also assigned to another study, of T cells in Graves' hyperthyroidism and ophthalmopathy.

The receptor was derived from a man younger than 45 with Graves disease. This specimen consisted of peripheral blood mononuclear cells (PBMCs), obtained at new diagnosis, from a patient treated with antithyroid drugs. This chain joins TRBV20-1 and TRBJ2-7; 8 bases agree with TRBD2. CDR3 sequence (DNA): TGCAGTGCTCCTGATCCGGGACTAGGAGACTTCGACGAGCAGTACTTC. It is translated as CSAPDPGLGDFDEQYF.